This TCR beta chain comes out of a study of T cell repertoires in aging, cancer and after chemotherapy. TRB rearrangements spanning V, D and J were amplified using mixed TRB-A/B primers. TCRdb itself ran the multiplex PCR reads through MiXCR, one entry per CDR3 protein. Altogether several thousand distinct CDR3 sequences are present, 32% being singletons, with the ten largest covering approximately 30%. V gave up 10 bases and J gave up 2 bases, with 8 bases separating them. In germline, CDR1 is MNHEY, CDR2 SVGAGI. CDR3 size: 12 residues. This clonotype was seen more than once but under ten times. Peripheral blood genomic DNA, not sorted cells or RNA, was the template.

Sequences were obtained from blood. The chain employs TRBV6-5 and TRBJ1-4; tentatively, D is TRBD1 (5 bases). The receptor was derived from a human donor with a blood cancer. CDR3 sequence: CATGNTNEKLFF. For the CDR3, the DNA is TGTGCCACAGGGAATACTAATGAAAAACTGTTTTTT.